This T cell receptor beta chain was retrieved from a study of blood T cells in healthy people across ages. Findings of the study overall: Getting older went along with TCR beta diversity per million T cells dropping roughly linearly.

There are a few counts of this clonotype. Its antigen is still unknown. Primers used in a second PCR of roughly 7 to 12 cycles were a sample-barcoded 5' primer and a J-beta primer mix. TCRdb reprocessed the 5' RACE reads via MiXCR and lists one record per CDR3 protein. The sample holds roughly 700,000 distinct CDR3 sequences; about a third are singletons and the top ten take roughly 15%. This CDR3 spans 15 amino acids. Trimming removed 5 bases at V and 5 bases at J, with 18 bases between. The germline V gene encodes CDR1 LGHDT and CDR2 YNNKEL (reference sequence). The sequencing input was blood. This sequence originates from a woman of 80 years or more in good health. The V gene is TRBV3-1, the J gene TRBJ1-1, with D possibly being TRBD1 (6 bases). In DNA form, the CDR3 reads TGTGCCAGCAGCGCTACAGGGAAGTCGGGGACTGAAGCTTTCTTT. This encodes CASSATGKSGTEAFF.